This TCR beta chain was sequenced during a study of tumor-infiltrating lymphocytes in primary liver carcinoma. The CDR3 is 17 residues long. Reverse transcription of approximately 0.55 ug total RNA with a constant-region primer produced TCR beta cDNA. ARM-PCR, slightly modified, supplied the TCR beta libraries through three nested multiplex PCR rounds. Primers for the first two PCR rounds were TRBV1-TRBV30 forward primers and a C-beta reverse primer (around 10 cycles per round). TCRdb re-analysed the multiplex PCR reads in MiXCR, keeping a single row per CDR3 protein. The table records hundreds of thousands of distinct CDR3 sequences, nearly 60% of them present only once. The authors took blood RNA from unsorted whole blood and also extracted germline DNA. As for this clonotype: This sequence may be a read error, since a much larger clone differs from it by one base.

The sequence was collected from a woman in her twenties or thirties with primary liver carcinoma and hepatitis B virus infection. The specimen sequenced was peripheral blood. This chain connects TRBV12-3 or TRBV12-4 to TRBJ2-1; TRBD2 agrees at 16 bases. The CDR3 is CASRDGTSGRASDEQLF. CDR3 sequence (DNA): TGTGCCAGCAGGGACGGGACTAGCGGGAGGGCGAGCGATGAGCAGCTCTTC.